Following are 19 T cell receptor beta chains from one sample sequenced in a study of blood T cells in healthy people across ages. Combining a sample-barcoded 5' primer with a J-beta primer mix, a second PCR ran for roughly 6 to 11 cycles. TCRdb recomputed calls from the 5' RACE reads with MiXCR, one row per CDR3 protein. The table has about 730,000 distinct CDR3 sequences, roughly 43% seen once. Sequenced input: blood. All receptors come from a woman aged 55-70 years in good health.

This chain uses TRBV7-2 with TRBJ2-7, with 7 nucleotides matching TRBD2. V lost 1 base, J lost 9 bases, and 6 bases stayed unmatched. Per the germline V gene, CDR1 is SGHTA and CDR2 is FQGNSA. The CDR3 runs to 13 residues. The CDR3 here is CASSLEGGVGQYF. The CDR3 DNA sequence: TGTGCCAGCAGCTTAGAGGGAGGGGTCGGGCAGTACTTC.

This clonotype was detected once. Just one base apart from a much larger clone, this may be a read error. DNA of the CDR3: TGTGCCAGCAGATCCCTCGGGACTAGCGGACGTAATGAGCAGTACTTC. Amino acids: CASRSLGTSGRNEQYF. The chain employs TRBV11-2 and TRBJ2-1; TRBD2 matches at 11 bases. The closer fit of TRBJ2-7 to the DNA end suggests the J call may be wrong. Germline V gene sequence: CDR1 SGHAT, CDR2 FQNNGV. This CDR3 is built from 16 residues.

The J gene is TRBJ2-5, the V gene TRBV4-2; 9 bases match TRBD1. The CDR3 runs 14 residues. The germline V gene encodes CDR1 LGHNA and CDR2 YNFKEQ. Trimming cost V 4 bases and J 11 bases; bases outside gene matches: 11. CDR3 sequence (DNA): TGTGCCAGCAGCCTCGGGACAGGGACGGATGAGCAGTACTTC. It codes for CASSLGTGTDEQYF.

There are a few counts of this clonotype. V gene TRBV28 combines with J gene TRBJ2-3; D unresolved. CDR1 MDHEN and CDR2 SYDVKM come from the germline V gene. V lost 1 base, J lost 0 bases, and 11 bases lay in between. CDR3 length: 16 amino acids. For the CDR3, the DNA is TGTGCCAGCAGTTTATCGGCAGCCATTAGCACAGATACGCAGTATTTT. It specifies CASSLSAAISTDTQYF.

The chain uses TRBV20-1 and TRBJ2-7, with D perhaps TRBD1 (5 bases). V lost 6 bases and J lost 8, with 23 bases in between. The CDR3 runs to 14 residues. Germline CDR1 DFQATT, CDR2 SNEGSKA (reference sequence). The DNA of the CDR3 is TGCAGTGCCCCCGACGCGGCCCAGGGAATAAAGCAGTACTTC. Translation: CSAPDAAQGIKQYF.

This clonotype was picked up many times. The rearrangement joins TRBV12-5 to TRBJ2-1; D gene uncertain. This CDR3 has 12 residues. V gave up 3 bases and J gave up 10 bases, with 10 bases separating them. Germline values: CDR1 LGHNT, CDR2 FRNRAP. In DNA, the CDR3 is TGTGCTAGTGGTTTTGCCGCATTAGAGCAGTTCTTC. It translates to CASGFAALEQFF.

This clonotype was observed a handful of times. The chain uses TRBV27 and TRBJ2-5; D is undetermined. V lost 6 bases to trimming and J lost 1 base, with 9 bases between them. This CDR3 contains 13 residues. CDR1 and CDR2 from the germline V gene are MNHEY and SMNVEV (reference sequence). CDR3 residues: CASRLWGQETQYF. CDR3 DNA: TGTGCCAGCAGACTGTGGGGCCAAGAGACCCAGTACTTC.

This clonotype turned up a few times. V usage is TRBV20-1 and J usage is TRBJ2-1; 7 bases match TRBD2. The CDR3 consists of 14 residues. Unmatched junction bases numbered 12, after V lost 8 bases and J lost 5 bases. The V gene's germline CDR1 is DFQATT and CDR2 SNEGSKA (reference sequence). Here the CDR3 reads CSPWGGSRHNEQFF. DNA for the CDR3: TGCAGTCCCTGGGGCGGGAGCCGCCACAATGAGCAGTTCTTC.

The chain combines TRBV29-1 with TRBJ2-3; possibly TRBD1 for D (5 bases). The V end was cut by 5 bases, the J end by 5 bases, with 5 bases between. In germline, CDR1 is SQVTM, CDR2 ANQGSEA. The CDR3 has 10 amino acids. CDR3 region: CSVRGDTQYF. As DNA, the CDR3 is TGCAGCGTTAGGGGAGATACGCAGTATTTT.

On this clonotype itself: Sequence at one end of the junction differs from germline and may be a read error. The chain links TRBV2 to TRBJ2-3, with D perhaps matching TRBD1 (5 bases). Germline lookup yields CDR1 SNHLY and CDR2 FYNNEI. This CDR3 has 13 residues. The CDR3 nucleotides are TGTGCCACCCTGAGACTCTCGACAGATACGCAGTATTTC. Translated: CATLRLSTDTQYF.

J is TRBJ2-5 and V is TRBV27; D gene unclear. Germline V CDR1 and CDR2: MNHEY, SMNVEV (reference sequence). V was trimmed by 0 bases and J by 5 bases, leaving 13 bases between them. The CDR3 length is 15 residues. The CDR3, as DNA: TGTGCCAGCAGTTTATCGACGGGTTCCGGGGAGACCCAGTACTTC. Encoded protein: CASSLSTGSGETQYF.

This clonotype turned up a few times. The rearrangement joins TRBV27 to TRBJ2-2, with a tentative D call TRBD1 (5 bases). The CDR3 contains 13 residues. With 3 bases removed from V and 5 bases from J, the gap between germline ends came to 7 bases. Germline lookup yields CDR1 MNHEY and CDR2 SMNVEV (reference sequence). This chain's CDR3 is CASSLHRTGELFF. As DNA, the CDR3 is TGTGCCAGCAGTTTGCACAGGACCGGGGAGCTGTTTTTT.

This clonotype was observed a few times. The CDR3 protein is CSARLAGGPTDTQYF. The CDR3 coding sequence is TGCAGCGCTCGGCTCGCGGGAGGTCCCACAGATACGCAGTATTTT. The chain combines TRBV29-1 with TRBJ2-3, with 8 bases lining up with TRBD2. This CDR3 comprises 15 residues. Germline V lookup: CDR1 SQVTM, CDR2 ANQGSEA. Unmatched junction bases numbered 11, after V lost 7 bases and J lost 2 bases.

The chain employs TRBV29-1 and TRBJ1-1, with D perhaps matching TRBD1 (5 bases). Trimming took 5 bases from V and 4 from J, leaving 11 bases between them. The germline V gene has CDR1 SQVTM and CDR2 ANQGSEA. The CDR3 is made up of 12 amino acids. CDR3 residues: CSVHRGGTEAFF. CDR3 bases: TGCAGCGTTCACCGGGGGGGCACTGAAGCTTTCTTT. The whole variable domain, filled in from reference TRBV29-1 and TRBJ1-1, reads SAVISQKPSRDICQRGTSLTIQCQVDSQVTMMFWYRQQPGQSLTLIATANQGSEATYESGFVIDKFPISRPNLTFSTLTVSNMSPEDSSIYLCSVHRGGTEAFFGQGTRLTVV.

V and J are TRBV7-2 and TRBJ2-7; D ambiguous. The V gene's germline CDR1 is SGHTA and CDR2 FQGNSA. The CDR3 contains 14 residues. Trimming removed 1 base at V and 6 bases at J, with 13 bases between. CDR3 protein: CASSLDLWDGEQYF. DNA of the CDR3: TGTGCCAGCAGCTTAGATTTGTGGGATGGCGAGCAGTACTTC.

This sequence joins TRBV6-1 and TRBJ2-1; D gene unclear. Looked up from germline, CDR1 is MNHNS and CDR2 is SASEGT. V lost 0 bases and J lost 1, with 10 bases in between. The CDR3 is made up of 16 amino acids. In nucleotides, the CDR3 is TGTGCCAGCAGTGAAGCGGAGTCCGAATCCTACAATGAGCAGTTCTTC. This codes for CASSEAESESYNEQFF.

For this clonotype: It may be a read error: a sequence one base away is much more abundant. The genes are TRBV20-1 and TRBJ2-1; D remains unclear. Germline-derived CDR1 and CDR2 are DFQATT and SNEGSKA (reference sequence). The CDR3 extends over 11 amino acids. CDR3 nucleotide sequence: TGCAGTGAGGGCTATGACAATGAGCGGTTCTTC. It encodes CSEGYDNERFF.

The rearrangement joins TRBV7-6 to TRBJ2-6; 7 bases fit TRBD1. Germline CDR1 reads SGHVS; CDR2 reads FNYEAQ. Losses at the gene ends were 5 bases for V and 0 bases for J; bases not matched to a gene: 10. The length of the CDR3 is 18 residues. The CDR3 region is CASSSPGQFLSGANVLTF. For the CDR3, the DNA is TGTGCCAGCAGCAGTCCGGGACAGTTTCTCTCTGGGGCCAACGTCCTGACTTTC.

As regards this clonotype: A much larger clone sits a single nucleotide away, making a read error possible. This chain links TRBV24-1 with TRBJ2-1, with a weak D call TRBD2 (6 bases). The CDR3 runs to 17 residues. In germline, CDR1 is KGHDR, CDR2 SFDVKD. The ends were cut back, 5 bases at V and 3 bases at J, with 19 bases in the middle. For the CDR3, the DNA is TGTGCCACCAGTGTCCTTCGGGCAGGGAGGTACTACAATGAGCAGTTCTTC. Encoded protein: CATSVLRAGRYYNEQFF.